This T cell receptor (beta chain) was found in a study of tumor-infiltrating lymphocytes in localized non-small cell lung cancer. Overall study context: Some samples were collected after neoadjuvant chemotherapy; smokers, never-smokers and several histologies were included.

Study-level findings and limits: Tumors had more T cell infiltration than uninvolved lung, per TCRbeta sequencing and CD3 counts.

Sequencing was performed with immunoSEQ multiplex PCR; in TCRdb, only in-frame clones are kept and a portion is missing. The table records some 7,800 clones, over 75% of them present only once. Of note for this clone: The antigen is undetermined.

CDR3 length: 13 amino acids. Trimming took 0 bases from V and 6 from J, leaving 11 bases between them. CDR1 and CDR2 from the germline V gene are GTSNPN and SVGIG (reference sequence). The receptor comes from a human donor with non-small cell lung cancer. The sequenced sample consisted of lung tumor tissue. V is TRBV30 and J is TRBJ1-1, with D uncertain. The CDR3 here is CAWSVLRGSEAFF. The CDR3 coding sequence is TGTGCCTGGAGTGTACTCCGGGGATCTGAAGCTTTCTTT.